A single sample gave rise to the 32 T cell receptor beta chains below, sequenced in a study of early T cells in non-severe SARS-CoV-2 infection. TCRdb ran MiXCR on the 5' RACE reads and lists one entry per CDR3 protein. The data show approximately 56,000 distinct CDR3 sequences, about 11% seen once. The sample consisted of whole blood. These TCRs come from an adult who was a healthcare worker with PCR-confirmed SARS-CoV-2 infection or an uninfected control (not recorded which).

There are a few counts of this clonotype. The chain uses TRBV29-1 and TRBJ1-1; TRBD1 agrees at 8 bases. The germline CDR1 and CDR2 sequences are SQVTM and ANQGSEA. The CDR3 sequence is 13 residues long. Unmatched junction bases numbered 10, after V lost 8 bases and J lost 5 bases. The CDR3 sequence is CSTGGTGGTEAFF. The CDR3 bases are TGCAGCACAGGGGGGACAGGCGGAACTGAAGCTTTCTTT.

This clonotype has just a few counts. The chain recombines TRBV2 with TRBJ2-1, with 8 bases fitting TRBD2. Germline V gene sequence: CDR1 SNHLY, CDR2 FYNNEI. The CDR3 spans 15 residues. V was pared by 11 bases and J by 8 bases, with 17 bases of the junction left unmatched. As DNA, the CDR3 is TGTGCCGGGAATGGCCCGGGAGGGCCTGGGCATGAGCAGTTCTTC. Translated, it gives CAGNGPGGPGHEQFF.

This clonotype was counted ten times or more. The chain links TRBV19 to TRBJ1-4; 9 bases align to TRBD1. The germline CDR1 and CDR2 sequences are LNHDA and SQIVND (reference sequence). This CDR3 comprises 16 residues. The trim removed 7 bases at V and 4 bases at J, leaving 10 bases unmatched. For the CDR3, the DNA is TGTGCCAGTAAAACAGGGGGCTCAAATTATAATGAAAAACTGTTTTTT. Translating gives CASKTGGSNYNEKLFF.

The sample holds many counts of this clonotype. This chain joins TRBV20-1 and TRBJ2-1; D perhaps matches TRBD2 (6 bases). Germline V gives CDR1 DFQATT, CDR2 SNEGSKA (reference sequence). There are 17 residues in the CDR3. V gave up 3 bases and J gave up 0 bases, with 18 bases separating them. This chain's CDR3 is CSASSRGMRGSYNEQFF. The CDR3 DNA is TGCAGTGCTAGCTCCCGCGGGATGAGGGGCTCCTACAATGAGCAGTTCTTC.

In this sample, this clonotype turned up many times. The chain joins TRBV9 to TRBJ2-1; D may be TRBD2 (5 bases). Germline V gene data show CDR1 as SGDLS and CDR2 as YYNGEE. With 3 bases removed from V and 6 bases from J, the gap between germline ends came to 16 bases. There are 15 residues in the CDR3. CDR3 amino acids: CASSGASSRPNEQFF. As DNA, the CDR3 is TGTGCCAGCAGCGGGGCTTCTAGCAGACCCAATGAGCAGTTCTTC. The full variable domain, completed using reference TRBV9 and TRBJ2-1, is DSGVTQTPKHLITATGQRVTLRCSPRSGDLSVYWYQQSLDQGLQFLIQYYNGEERAKGNILERFSAQQFPDLHSELNLSSLELGDSALYFCASSGASSRPNEQFFGPGTRLTVL.

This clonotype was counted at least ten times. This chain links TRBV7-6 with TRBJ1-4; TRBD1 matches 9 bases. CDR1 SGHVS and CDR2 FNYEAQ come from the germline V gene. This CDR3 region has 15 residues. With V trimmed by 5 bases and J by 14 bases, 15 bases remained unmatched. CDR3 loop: CASSGQTGGVGSLFF. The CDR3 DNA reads TGTGCCAGCAGCGGACAAACAGGGGGCGTAGGGTCGCTGTTTTTT. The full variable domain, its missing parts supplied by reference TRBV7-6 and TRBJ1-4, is GAGVSQSPRYKVTKRGQDVALRCDPISGHVSLYWYRQALGQGPEFLTYFNYEAQQDKSGLPNDRFSAERPEGSISTLTIQRTEQRDSAMYRCASSGQTGGVGSLFFGSGTQLSVL.

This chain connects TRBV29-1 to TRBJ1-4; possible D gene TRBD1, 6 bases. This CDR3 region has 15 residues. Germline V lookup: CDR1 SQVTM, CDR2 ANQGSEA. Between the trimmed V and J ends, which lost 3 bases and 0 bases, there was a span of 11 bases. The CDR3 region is CSVDLGAATNEKLFF. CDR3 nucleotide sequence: TGCAGCGTTGATCTGGGGGCAGCAACTAATGAAAAACTGTTTTTT.

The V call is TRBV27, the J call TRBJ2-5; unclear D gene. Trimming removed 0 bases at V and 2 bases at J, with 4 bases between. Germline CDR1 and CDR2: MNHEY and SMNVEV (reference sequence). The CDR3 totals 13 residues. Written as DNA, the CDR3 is TGTGCCAGCAGTTTATCGGGACAAGAGACCCAGTACTTC. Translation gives CASSLSGQETQYF.

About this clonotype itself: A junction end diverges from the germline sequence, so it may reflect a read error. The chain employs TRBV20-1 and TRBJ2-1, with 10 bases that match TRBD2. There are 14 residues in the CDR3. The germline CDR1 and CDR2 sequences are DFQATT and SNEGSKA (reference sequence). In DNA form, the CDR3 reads TGCAGTGCCAGAGGCCTAGCGGGAGCAAATGAGCAGTTCTTC. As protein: CSARGLAGANEQFF.

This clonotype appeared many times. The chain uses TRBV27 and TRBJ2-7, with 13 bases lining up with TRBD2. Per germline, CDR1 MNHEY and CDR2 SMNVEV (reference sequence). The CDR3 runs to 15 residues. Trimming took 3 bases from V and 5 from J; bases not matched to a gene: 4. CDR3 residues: CASSLTSGRSDEQYF. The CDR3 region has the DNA TGTGCCAGCAGTTTGACTAGCGGGAGGTCGGACGAGCAGTACTTC.

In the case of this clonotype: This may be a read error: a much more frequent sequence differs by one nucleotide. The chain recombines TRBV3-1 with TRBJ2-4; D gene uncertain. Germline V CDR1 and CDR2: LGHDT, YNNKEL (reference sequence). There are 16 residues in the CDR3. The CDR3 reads CVSSQGISGPLNIQYF. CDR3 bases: TGTGTCAGCAGCCAAGGGATTTCCGGGCCATTAAACATTCAGTACTTC.

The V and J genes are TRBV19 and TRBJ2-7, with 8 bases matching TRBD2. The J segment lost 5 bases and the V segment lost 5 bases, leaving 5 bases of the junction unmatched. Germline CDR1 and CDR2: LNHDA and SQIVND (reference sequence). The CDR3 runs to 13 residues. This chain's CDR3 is CASSAGLGNEQYF. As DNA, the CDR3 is TGTGCCAGTAGTGCGGGACTAGGAAACGAGCAGTACTTC.

CDR3 nucleotides: TGTGCCCATCACTCACTAGCGGATTACCCCCTTGACAATGAGCAGTTCTTC. As protein: CAHHSLADYPLDNEQFF. V and J are TRBV11-3 and TRBJ2-1, with 8 bases fitting TRBD2. The CDR3 runs 17 residues. V was pared by 11 bases and J by 5 bases, with 20 bases of the junction left unmatched. Germline lookup yields CDR1 SGHNT and CDR2 YENEEA.

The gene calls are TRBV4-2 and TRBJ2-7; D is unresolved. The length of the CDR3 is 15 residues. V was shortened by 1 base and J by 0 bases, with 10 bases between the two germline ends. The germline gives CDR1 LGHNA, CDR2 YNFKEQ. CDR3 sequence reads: CASSQGPTLSYEQYF. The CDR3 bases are TGTGCCAGCAGCCAAGGTCCAACGCTCTCCTACGAGCAGTACTTC.

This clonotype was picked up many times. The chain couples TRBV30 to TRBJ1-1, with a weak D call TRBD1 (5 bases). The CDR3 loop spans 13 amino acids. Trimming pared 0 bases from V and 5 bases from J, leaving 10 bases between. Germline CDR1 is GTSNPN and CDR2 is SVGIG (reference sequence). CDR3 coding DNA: TGTGCCTGGAGTGTAAGTGAGGGGACTGAAGCTTTCTTT. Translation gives CAWSVSEGTEAFF.

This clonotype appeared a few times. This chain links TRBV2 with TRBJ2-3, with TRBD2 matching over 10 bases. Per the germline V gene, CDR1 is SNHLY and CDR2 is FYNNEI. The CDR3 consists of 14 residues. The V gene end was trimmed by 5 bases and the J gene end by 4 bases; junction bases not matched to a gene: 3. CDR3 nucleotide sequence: TGTGCCAGCAGTCTAGCGGGAGCCGCAGATACGCAGTATTTT. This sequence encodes CASSLAGAADTQYF.

The CDR3, as DNA: TGTGCCAGCAGCTCGGAACCGGGACTTTACTCCTACAATGAGCAGTTCTTC. This gives the protein CASSSEPGLYSYNEQFF. V gene TRBV7-2 combines with J gene TRBJ2-1; D possibly corresponds to TRBD2 (6 bases). CDR3 length equals 17 residues. Trimming left V 4 bases short and J 0 bases short, with 16 bases between. The V gene's germline CDR1 is SGHTA and CDR2 FQGNSA.

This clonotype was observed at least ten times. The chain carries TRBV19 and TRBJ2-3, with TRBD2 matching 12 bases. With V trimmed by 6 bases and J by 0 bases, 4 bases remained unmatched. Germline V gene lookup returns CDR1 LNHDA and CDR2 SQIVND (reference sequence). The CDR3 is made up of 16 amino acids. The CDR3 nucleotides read TGTGCCAGTAGCATCGGGACTAGCGGGAGCACAGATACGCAGTATTTT. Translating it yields CASSIGTSGSTDTQYF.

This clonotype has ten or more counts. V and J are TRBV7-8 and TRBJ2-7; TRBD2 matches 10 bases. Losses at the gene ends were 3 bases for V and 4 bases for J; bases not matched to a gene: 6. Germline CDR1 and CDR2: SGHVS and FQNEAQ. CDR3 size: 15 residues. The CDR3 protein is CASSFSFSGRYEQYF. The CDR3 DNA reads TGTGCCAGCAGCTTTAGCTTTAGCGGGAGGTACGAGCAGTACTTC. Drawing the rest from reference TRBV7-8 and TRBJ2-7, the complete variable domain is GAGVSQSPRYKVAKRGQDVALRCDPISGHVSLFWYQQALGQGPEFLTYFQNEAQLDKSGLPSDRFFAERPEGSVSTLKIQRTQQEDSAVYLCASSFSFSGRYEQYFGPGTRLTVT.

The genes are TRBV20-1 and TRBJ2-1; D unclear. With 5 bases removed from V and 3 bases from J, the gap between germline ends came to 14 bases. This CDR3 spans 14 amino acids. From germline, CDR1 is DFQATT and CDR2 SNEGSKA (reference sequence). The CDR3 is CSALAELGYNEQFF. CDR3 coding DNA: TGCAGTGCTCTGGCCGAACTGGGCTACAATGAGCAGTTCTTC.

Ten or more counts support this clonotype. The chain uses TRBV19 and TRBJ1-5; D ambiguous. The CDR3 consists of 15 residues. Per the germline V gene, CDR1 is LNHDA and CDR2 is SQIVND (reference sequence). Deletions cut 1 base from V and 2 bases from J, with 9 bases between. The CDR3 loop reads CASSIGQWGNQPQHF. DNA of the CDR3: TGTGCCAGTAGTATAGGGCAGTGGGGCAATCAGCCCCAGCATTTT. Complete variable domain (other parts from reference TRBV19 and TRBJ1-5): DGGITQSPKYLFRKEGQNVTLSCEQNLNHDAMYWYRQDPGQGLRLIYYSQIVNDFQKGDIAEGYSVSREKKESFPLTVTSAQKNPTAFYLCASSIGQWGNQPQHFGDGTRLSIL.

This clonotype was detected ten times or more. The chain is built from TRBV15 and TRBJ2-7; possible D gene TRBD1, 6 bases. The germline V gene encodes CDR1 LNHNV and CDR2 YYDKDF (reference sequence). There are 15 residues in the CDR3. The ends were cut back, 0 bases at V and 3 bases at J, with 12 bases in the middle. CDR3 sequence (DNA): TGTGCCACCAGCAGAGAATACGAGACAGGCTACGAGCAGTACTTC. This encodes CATSREYETGYEQYF.

The CDR3 sequence is CASSPRTAATNEKLFF. CDR3 in DNA: TGTGCCAGCTCACCCCGGACAGCCGCAACTAATGAAAAACTGTTTTTT. This chain links TRBV18 with TRBJ1-4; D might be TRBD1 (6 bases). V lost 3 bases to trimming and J lost 0 bases, with 11 bases between them. Germline V CDR1 and CDR2: KGHSH, LQKENI. There are 16 residues in the CDR3. The variable domain in full, with the rest retrieved from reference TRBV18 and TRBJ1-4, is NAGVMQNPRHLVRRRGQEARLRCSPMKGHSHVYWYRQLPEEGLKFMVYLQKENIIDESGMPKERFSAEFPKEGPSILRIQQVVRGDSAAYFCASSPRTAATNEKLFFGSGTQLSVL.

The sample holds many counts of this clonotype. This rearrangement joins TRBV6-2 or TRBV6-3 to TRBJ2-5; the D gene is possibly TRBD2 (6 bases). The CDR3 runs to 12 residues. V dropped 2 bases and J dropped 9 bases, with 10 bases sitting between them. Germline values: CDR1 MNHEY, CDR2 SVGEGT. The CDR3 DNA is TGTGCCAGCAGTTACCGACGCGGGGCCCAGTACTTC. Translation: CASSYRRGAQYF.

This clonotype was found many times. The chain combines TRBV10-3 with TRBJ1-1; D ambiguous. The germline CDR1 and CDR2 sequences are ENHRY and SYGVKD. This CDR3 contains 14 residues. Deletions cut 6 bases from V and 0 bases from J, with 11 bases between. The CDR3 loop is CAISRTAVNTEAFF. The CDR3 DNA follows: TGTGCCATCAGCCGGACCGCCGTGAACACTGAAGCTTTCTTT.

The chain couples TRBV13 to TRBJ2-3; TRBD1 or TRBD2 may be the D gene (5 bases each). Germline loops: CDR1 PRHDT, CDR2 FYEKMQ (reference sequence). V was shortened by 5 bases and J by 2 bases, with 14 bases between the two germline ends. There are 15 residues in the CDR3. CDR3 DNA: TGTGCCAGCAGCCGCTCCGAGGGGTACACAGATACGCAGTATTTT. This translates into CASSRSEGYTDTQYF.

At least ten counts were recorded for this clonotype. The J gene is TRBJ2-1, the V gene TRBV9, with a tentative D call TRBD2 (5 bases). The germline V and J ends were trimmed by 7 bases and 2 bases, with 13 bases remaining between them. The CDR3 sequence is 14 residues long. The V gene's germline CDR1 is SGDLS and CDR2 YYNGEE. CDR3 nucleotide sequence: TGTGCCAGCGGGAATTCCGGGGCCTACAATGAGCAGTTCTTC. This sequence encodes CASGNSGAYNEQFF.

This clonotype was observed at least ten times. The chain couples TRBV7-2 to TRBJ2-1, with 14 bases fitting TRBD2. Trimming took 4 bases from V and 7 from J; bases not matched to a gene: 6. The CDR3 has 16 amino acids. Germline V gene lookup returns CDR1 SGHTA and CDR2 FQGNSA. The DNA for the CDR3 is TGTGCCAGCAGCTGGGCCGGGACTAGCGGGAGTAATGAGCAGTTCTTC. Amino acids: CASSWAGTSGSNEQFF. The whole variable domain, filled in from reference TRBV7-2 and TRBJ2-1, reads GAGVSQSPSNKVTEKGKDVELRCDPISGHTALYWYRQSLGQGLEFLIYFQGNSAPDKSGLPSDRFSAERTGGSVSTLTIQRTQQEDSAVYLCASSWAGTSGSNEQFFGPGTRLTVL.

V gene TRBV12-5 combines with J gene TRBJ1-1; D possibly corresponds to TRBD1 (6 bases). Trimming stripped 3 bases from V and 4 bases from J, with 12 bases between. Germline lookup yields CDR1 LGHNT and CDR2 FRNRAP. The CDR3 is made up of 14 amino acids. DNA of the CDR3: TGTGCTAGTGGTTTTGAGACAGGAATCACTGAAGCTTTCTTT. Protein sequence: CASGFETGITEAFF.

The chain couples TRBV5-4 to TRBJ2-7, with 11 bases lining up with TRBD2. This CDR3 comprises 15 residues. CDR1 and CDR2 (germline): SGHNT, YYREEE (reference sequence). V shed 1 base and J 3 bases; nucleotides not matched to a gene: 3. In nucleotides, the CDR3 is TGTGCCAGCAGCTTGCTCGGGACTAGCGGCTACGAGCAGTACTTC. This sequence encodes CASSLLGTSGYEQYF.

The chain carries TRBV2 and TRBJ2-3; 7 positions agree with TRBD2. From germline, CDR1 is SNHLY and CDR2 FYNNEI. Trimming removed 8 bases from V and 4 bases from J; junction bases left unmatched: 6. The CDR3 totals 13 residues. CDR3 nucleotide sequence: TGTGCCAGCGGTGTTGGACTAGCAGATACGCAGTATTTT. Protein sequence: CASGVGLADTQYF.

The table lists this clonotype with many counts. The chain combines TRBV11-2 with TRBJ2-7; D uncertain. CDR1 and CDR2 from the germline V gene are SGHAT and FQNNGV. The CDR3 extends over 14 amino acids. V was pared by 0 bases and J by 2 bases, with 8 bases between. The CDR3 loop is CASSLDSQTYEQYF. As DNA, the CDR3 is TGTGCCAGCAGCTTAGATAGTCAGACCTACGAGCAGTACTTC.